This T cell receptor beta chain was captured by sequencing in a study of blood T cell repertoires in COVID-19. The V end was cut by 3 bases, the J end by 0 bases, with 15 bases between. The germline V gene has CDR1 SGHAT and CDR2 FQNNGV. The CDR3 covers 18 residues. The data were produced by immunoSEQ multiplex PCR, yet TCRdb's version contains in-frame clones alone and is incomplete. The sample carries hundreds of thousands of clones, roughly 87% recorded once. This receptor was obtained from a woman aged 25 to 39 with acute COVID-19. The rearrangement joins TRBV11-2 to TRBJ1-6; D is unclear. The sample comprised PBMCs or T cells enriched from blood (not recorded which). The CDR3 sequence is CASSLPGSLSSYNSPLHF. The CDR3 bases are TGTGCCAGCAGCTTGCCAGGATCCCTGAGCTCCTATAATTCACCCCTCCACTTT.